Here is one T cell receptor beta chain with its context. What it binds is not known. A sample-barcoded 5' primer and a J-beta primer mix were used in a second PCR of roughly 6 to 11 cycles. From the 5' RACE reads, TCRdb called clonotypes with MiXCR, one entry per CDR3 protein. Among under 950,000 distinct CDR3 sequences listed, approximately 22% were seen once. This sample was taken from a study of blood T cells in healthy people across ages. Whole-study results and caveats: The donors' CMV status was not determined, possibly confounding changes in expanded clonotypes.

The sample was blood. The source is a man aged 70 or older in good health.

The CDR3 DNA sequence: TGTGCCAGCAGTGGGACAACGAAAGAGACCCAGTACTTC. Amino acid sequence: CASSGTTKETQYF. The chain is built from TRBV2 and TRBJ2-5; possibly TRBD1 for D (5 bases). There are 13 residues in the CDR3. CDR1 is SNHLY and CDR2 is FYNNEI in the germline V gene. With 4 bases removed from V and 3 bases from J, the gap between germline ends came to 9 bases.